A single sample is the source of the 30 T cell receptor beta chains below, sequenced in a study of cytomegalovirus exposure and HLA in healthy donors. PCR was performed using 60 Vbeta and 13 Jbeta primers. Sequencing was performed with immunoSEQ multiplex PCR; in TCRdb, only in-frame clones are kept and a portion is missing. The sample has 90,000 to 100,000 clones, under 85% seen once. Sequencing was carried out using PBMCs. These receptors all come from a middle-aged man in good health and CMV-seronegative.

The V and J genes are TRBV19 and TRBJ2-7; 8 nucleotides agree with TRBD1. With V trimmed by 3 bases and J by 0 bases, 7 bases remained unmatched. Germline V gives CDR1 LNHDA, CDR2 SQIVND (reference sequence). The length of the CDR3 is 16 residues. CDR3 DNA: TGTGCCAGTAGTATCCTCTCCGGGACAGGCTCCTACGAGCAGTACTTC. Translation gives CASSILSGTGSYEQYF.

The V call is TRBV28, the J call TRBJ2-3, with D perhaps TRBD2 (5 bases). CDR3 length equals 15 residues. Per the germline V gene, CDR1 is MDHEN and CDR2 is SYDVKM. The V end was cut by 4 bases, the J end by 2 bases, with 13 bases between. CDR3 bases: TGTGCCAGCAGTTCCCCCCCGGGGAACACAGATACGCAGTATTTT. Translation gives CASSSPPGNTDTQYF.

V and J are TRBV19 and TRBJ2-6; D uncertain. CDR3 length: 17 amino acids. Germline values: CDR1 LNHDA, CDR2 SQIVND (reference sequence). Trimming pared 4 bases from V and 1 base from J, leaving 14 bases between. DNA for the CDR3: TGTGCCAGTAGTAGGATACCGGGTGATTCTGGGGCCAACGTCCTGACTTTC. Amino acid sequence: CASSRIPGDSGANVLTF.

This clone was seen a handful of times. This chain links TRBV7-2 with TRBJ2-4; weak D call: TRBD2 (7 bases). Between the trimmed V and J ends, which lost 5 bases and 6 bases, there was a span of 17 bases. Germline V gene lookup returns CDR1 SGHTA and CDR2 FQGNSA. The CDR3 loop spans 15 amino acids. The CDR3, as DNA: TGTGCCAGCAGCCCCACGGGGGGCGCCGGAAACATTCAGTACTTC. Protein: CASSPTGGAGNIQYF.

The V and J genes are TRBV28 and TRBJ1-4; unclear D gene. The germline V and J ends were trimmed by 9 bases and 8 bases, with 16 bases remaining between them. The CDR3 is 13 residues long. The V gene's germline CDR1 is MDHEN and CDR2 SYDVKM. CDR3 sequence reads: CASLTGLGEKLFF. DNA of the CDR3: TGTGCCAGTCTTACTGGCCTCGGGGAAAAACTGTTTTTT.

The rearrangement joins TRBV5-4 to TRBJ1-3; maybe TRBD1 (6 bases). This CDR3 has 15 residues. The germline V and J ends were trimmed by 0 bases and 4 bases, with 11 bases remaining between them. The germline gives CDR1 SGHNT, CDR2 YYREEE (reference sequence). The CDR3 is CASSLGQGQGNTIYF. The CDR3 DNA reads TGTGCCAGCAGCTTGGGGCAGGGGCAAGGAAACACCATATATTTT.

The table lists this clone with a few counts. The chain is built from TRBV4-1 and TRBJ2-1; TRBD1 might be the D (5 bases). With 2 bases removed from V and 5 bases from J, the gap between germline ends came to 13 bases. CDR3 size: 15 residues. CDR1 MGHRA and CDR2 YSYEKL come from the germline V gene. The CDR3 reads CASSQFGRQHNEQFF. CDR3 nucleotide sequence: TGCGCCAGCAGCCAATTTGGTAGACAGCACAATGAGCAGTTCTTC.

This rearrangement joins TRBV5-1 to TRBJ1-3, with 8 bases identical to TRBD1. Germline trimming cut 6 bases from V and 0 bases from J; bases unmatched to any gene: 5. The CDR3 sequence is 15 residues long. Germline V gene data show CDR1 as SGHRS and CDR2 as YFSETQ. The CDR3 is CASTDTGGSGNTIYF. The CDR3 DNA is TGCGCCAGCACCGATACAGGGGGCTCTGGAAACACCATATATTTT.

In this sample, this clone turned up a few times. The chain combines TRBV12-1 with TRBJ2-7; the table's D call, TRBD2, has no DNA check behind it. TRBV12-1 is a recognized pseudogene. The CDR3 totals 11 residues. Written as DNA, the CDR3 is TGTGCCGGGGGTCCACGACTAGCAGACACCTTC. Amino acid sequence: CAGGPRLADTF.

The chain uses TRBV7-2 and TRBJ2-5; D is possibly TRBD2 (5 bases). This CDR3 has 14 amino acids. Deletions cut 1 base from V and 4 bases from J, with 10 bases between. Germline V gene data show CDR1 as SGHTA and CDR2 as FQGNSA. Here the CDR3 DNA reads TGTGCCAGCAGCTTAGGAGCAGAGGGAGAGACCCAGTACTTC. This codes for CASSLGAEGETQYF.

On this clone: An end of the junction differs from the germline gene, which may be a read error. The V call is TRBV7-9, the J call TRBJ2-7; no firm D call. The CDR3 is made up of 11 amino acids. Germline CDR1 is SEHNR and CDR2 is FQNEAQ (reference sequence). This CDR3 is CSSSSAYEQYF. The CDR3 bases are TGTTCCAGCAGCTCGGCCTACGAGCAGTACTTC.

The rearrangement uses TRBV4-3 and TRBJ1-1, with a tentative D call TRBD1 (6 bases). V lost 3 bases, J lost 1 base, and 18 bases lay in between. CDR3 length: 17 residues. The V gene's germline CDR1 is LGHNA and CDR2 YSLEER. The CDR3 is CASSQVFRQESNTEAFF. As DNA, the CDR3 is TGCGCCAGCAGCCAGGTCTTTAGACAGGAGTCGAACACTGAAGCTTTCTTT.

The V call is TRBV9, the J call TRBJ1-2, with TRBD1 matching 9 bases. CDR1 and CDR2 (germline): SGDLS, YYNGEE. V lost 4 bases, J lost 7 bases, and 14 bases stayed unmatched. There are 16 residues in the CDR3. CDR3 nucleotide sequence: TGTGCCAGCAGCCTAAGTCCCCGGGACAGGGTCCCTGGCTACACCTTC. This translates into CASSLSPRDRVPGYTF. The full variable domain, its missing parts supplied by reference TRBV9 and TRBJ1-2, is DSGVTQTPKHLITATGQRVTLRCSPRSGDLSVYWYQQSLDQGLQFLIQYYNGEERAKGNILERFSAQQFPDLHSELNLSSLELGDSALYFCASSLSPRDRVPGYTFGSGTRLTVV.

This clone is a singleton in its sample. CDR3 region: CAISEATVSEAGELFF. CDR3 bases: TGTGCCATCAGTGAGGCTACAGTTTCGGAGGCCGGGGAGCTGTTTTTT. The chain recombines TRBV10-3 with TRBJ2-2; D might be TRBD2 (5 bases). This CDR3 spans 16 amino acids. V lost 2 bases and J 6 bases, leaving 16 bases between the germline ends. Per germline, CDR1 ENHRY and CDR2 SYGVKD.

The chain is built from TRBV28 and TRBJ2-7; 9 nucleotides agree with TRBD1. V was pared by 7 bases and J by 2 bases, with 9 bases of the junction left unmatched. The germline V gene encodes CDR1 MDHEN and CDR2 SYDVKM. This CDR3 comprises 15 residues. For the CDR3, the DNA is TGTGCCAGCACCGAACCGGGACAGGGACCCTACGAGCAGTACTTC. Translated: CASTEPGQGPYEQYF.

This clone was seen only a few times. This chain joins TRBV27 and TRBJ1-3; no clear D. Trimming stripped 2 bases from V and 2 bases from J, with 4 bases between. Germline V gives CDR1 MNHEY, CDR2 SMNVEV (reference sequence). This CDR3 contains 13 residues. The CDR3 reads CASSLHPGNTIYF. The CDR3 DNA is TGTGCCAGCAGTTTACATCCTGGAAACACCATATATTTT.

V usage is TRBV30 and J usage is TRBJ1-5; perhaps TRBD1 as D (6 bases). Looked up from germline, CDR1 is GTSNPN and CDR2 is SVGIG (reference sequence). V gave up 4 bases and J gave up 4 bases, with 14 bases separating them. The CDR3 contains 14 residues. The CDR3 reads CAWKTGRNNQPQHF. The CDR3 DNA follows: TGTGCCTGGAAAACAGGGAGAAATAATCAGCCCCAGCATTTT.

The chain recombines TRBV7-2 with TRBJ2-1; the D is unclear. Trimming removed 1 base at V and 8 bases at J, with 9 bases between. This CDR3 spans 13 amino acids. Per the germline V gene, CDR1 is SGHTA and CDR2 is FQGNSA. The CDR3 DNA is TGTGCCAGCAGCTTAGGTATCTCTGATGAGCAGTTCTTC. Protein: CASSLGISDEQFF.

This clone was seen just once. V and J are TRBV5-1 and TRBJ1-2; D unclear. Trimming stripped 4 bases from V and 8 bases from J, with 15 bases between. CDR1 and CDR2 from the germline V gene are SGHRS and YFSETQ. The CDR3 runs 13 residues. The CDR3 DNA reads TGCGCCAGCAGCCCAGACCGGGTCGGGGGCTACACCTTC. As protein: CASSPDRVGGYTF.

This chain connects TRBV18 to TRBJ2-7; a weak D match, TRBD2 (5 bases). There are 12 residues in the CDR3. From germline, CDR1 is KGHSH and CDR2 LQKENI. V shed 0 bases and J shed 5 bases, with 5 bases lying between them. In nucleotides, the CDR3 is TGTGCCAGCTCACCACCCGGGAACGAGCAGTACTTC. This codes for CASSPPGNEQYF.

This clone has just one count. V is TRBV4-3 and J is TRBJ1-6; 8 bases map to TRBD1. The germline gives CDR1 LGHNA, CDR2 YSLEER. This CDR3 has 14 amino acids. The ends lost 4 bases at V and 10 bases at J; junction bases unmatched: 6. This chain's CDR3 is CASSRGQGGSPLHF. For the CDR3, the DNA is TGCGCCAGCAGCCGAGGACAGGGAGGCTCACCCCTCCACTTT.

This clone showed up just once. This chain links TRBV6-1 with TRBJ2-5; D is possibly TRBD2 (7 bases). Germline V lookup: CDR1 MNHNS, CDR2 SASEGT. The CDR3 runs 15 residues. V lost 5 bases and J lost 1, with 14 bases in between. For the CDR3, the DNA is TGTGCCAGCAGTCAGGGGCGGGGGCCCCAAGAGACCCAGTACTTC. Amino acids: CASSQGRGPQETQYF.

The chain carries TRBV25-1 and TRBJ2-4; tentative D call: TRBD1 (6 bases). With 4 bases removed from V and 9 bases from J, the gap between germline ends came to 16 bases. The V gene's germline CDR1 is MGHDK and CDR2 SYGVNS. The CDR3 is 14 amino acids. The CDR3 loop is CASSGTATGGIQYF. Here the CDR3 DNA reads TGTGCCAGCAGTGGGACAGCGACAGGAGGCATTCAGTACTTC.

In this sample, this clone turned up a few times. This chain's CDR3 is CASSRKRTAGNTIYF. CDR3 DNA: TGTGCCAGCAGTAGGAAGAGGACAGCTGGAAACACCATATATTTT. The chain is built from TRBV2 and TRBJ1-3; D possibly corresponds to TRBD1 (6 bases). Looked up from germline, CDR1 is SNHLY and CDR2 is FYNNEI. This CDR3 is built from 15 residues. Trimming removed 5 bases from V and 2 bases from J, with 13 bases in between.

V is TRBV6-6 and J is TRBJ2-1; 8 bases are a match to TRBD1. The trim removed 0 bases at V and 10 bases at J, leaving 8 bases unmatched. The CDR3 spans 15 residues. Germline V gene data show CDR1 as MNHNY and CDR2 as SVGAGI (reference sequence). The CDR3 DNA sequence: TGTGCCAGCAGTTACTCGTCCCTGGACAGGGAGGAGCAGTTCTTC. This translates into CASSYSSLDREEQFF.

The genes are TRBV2 and TRBJ2-3; TRBD2 matches 8 bases. V trimming: 3 bases; J trimming: 2 bases; junction bases outside the gene matches: 4. The germline V gene encodes CDR1 SNHLY and CDR2 FYNNEI. This CDR3 region has 15 residues. CDR3 residues: CASSEKGLVTDTQYF. CDR3 nucleotide sequence: TGTGCCAGCAGTGAGAAGGGACTAGTCACAGATACGCAGTATTTT. The complete variable domain, with remaining parts taken from reference TRBV2 and TRBJ2-3, reads EPEVTQTPSHQVTQMGQEVILRCVPISNHLYFYWYRQILGQKVEFLVSFYNNEISEKSEIFDDQFSVERPDGSNFTLKIRSTKLEDSAMYFCASSEKGLVTDTQYFGPGTRLTVL.

The count of this clone is one. The rearrangement joins TRBV9 to TRBJ2-7; D perhaps matches TRBD1 (5 bases). Germline values: CDR1 SGDLS, CDR2 YYNGEE. Trimming removed 4 bases from V and 4 bases from J, with 15 bases in between. The CDR3 is 14 residues long. CDR3 sequence: CASSPSGILYEQYF. CDR3 DNA: TGTGCCAGCAGCCCCTCAGGGATATTGTACGAGCAGTACTTC.

As DNA, the CDR3 is TGTGCCAGTATTGACAGGGCCCGAGGGAATTCACCCCTCCACTTT. The encoded protein is CASIDRARGNSPLHF. This chain uses TRBV19 with TRBJ1-6; 7 bases are shared with TRBD1. This CDR3 spans 15 amino acids. V lost 7 bases to trimming and J lost 7 bases; unmatched junction nucleotides: 10. CDR1 is LNHDA, CDR2 SQIVND, per germline (reference sequence).

The gene calls are TRBV2 and TRBJ2-7, with D tentatively TRBD2 (5 bases). CDR3 length equals 13 residues. Germline V lookup: CDR1 SNHLY, CDR2 FYNNEI. Trimming took off 7 bases at V and 4 bases at J, with 14 bases between the two ends. CDR3: CASNGVGTYEQYF. Here the CDR3 DNA reads TGTGCCAGCAACGGGGTCGGAACGTACGAGCAGTACTTC.

A word on this clone: The identical CDR3 is also encoded by other nucleotide sequences in the sample. The chain links TRBV5-4 to TRBJ1-2, with 9 positions matching TRBD1. Germline V lookup: CDR1 SGHNT, CDR2 YYREEE (reference sequence). J was trimmed by 7 bases and V by 0 bases; bases with no gene match: 4. This CDR3 has 14 amino acids. This chain's CDR3 is CASSLETGGSGYTF. CDR3 sequence (DNA): TGTGCCAGCAGCTTGGAAACAGGGGGCTCTGGCTACACCTTC.